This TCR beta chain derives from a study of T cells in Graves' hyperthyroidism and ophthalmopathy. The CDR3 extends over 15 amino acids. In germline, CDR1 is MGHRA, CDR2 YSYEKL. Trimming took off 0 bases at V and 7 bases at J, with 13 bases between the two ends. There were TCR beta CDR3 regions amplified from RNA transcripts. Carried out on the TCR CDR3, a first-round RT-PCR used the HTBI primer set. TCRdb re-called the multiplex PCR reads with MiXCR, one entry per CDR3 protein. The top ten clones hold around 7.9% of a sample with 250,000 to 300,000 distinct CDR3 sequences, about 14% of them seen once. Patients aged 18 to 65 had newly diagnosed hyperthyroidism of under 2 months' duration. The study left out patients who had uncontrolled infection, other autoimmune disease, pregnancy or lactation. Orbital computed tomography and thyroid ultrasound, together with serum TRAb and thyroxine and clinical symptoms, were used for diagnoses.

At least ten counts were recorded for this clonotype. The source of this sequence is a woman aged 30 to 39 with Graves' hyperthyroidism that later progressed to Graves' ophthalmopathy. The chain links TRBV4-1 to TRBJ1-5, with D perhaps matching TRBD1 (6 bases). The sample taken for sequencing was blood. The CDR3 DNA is TGCGCCAGCAGCCAAGATCCCGGACAGACACAGCCCCAGCATTTT. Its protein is CASSQDPGQTQPQHF.